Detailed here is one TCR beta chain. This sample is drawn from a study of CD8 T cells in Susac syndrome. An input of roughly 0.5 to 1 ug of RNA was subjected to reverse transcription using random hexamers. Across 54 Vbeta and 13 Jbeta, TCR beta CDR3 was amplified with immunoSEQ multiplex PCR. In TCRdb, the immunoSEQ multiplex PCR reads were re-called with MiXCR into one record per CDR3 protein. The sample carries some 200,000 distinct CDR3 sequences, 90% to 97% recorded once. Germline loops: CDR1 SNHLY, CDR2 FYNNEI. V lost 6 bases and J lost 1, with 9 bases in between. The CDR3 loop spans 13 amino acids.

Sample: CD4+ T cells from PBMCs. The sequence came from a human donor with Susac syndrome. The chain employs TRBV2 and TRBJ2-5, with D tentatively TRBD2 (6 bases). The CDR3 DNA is TGTGCCAGCAGGGGAGGAGCCCAAGAGACCCAGTACTTC. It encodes CASRGGAQETQYF.